Presented here are 17 T cell receptor beta chains from one specimen sequenced in a study of blood T cell repertoires in COVID-19. Profiled with immunoSEQ multiplex PCR; TCRdb holds only in-frame clones, not every one. Among around 330,000 clones, about 91% were seen once, and the ten largest hold roughly 1.7%. The material sequenced was peripheral blood. These receptors were collected from a woman aged 25-40 years with COVID-19, enrolled during active disease.

The genes are TRBV13 and TRBJ1-2; D gene ambiguous. The V gene's germline CDR1 is PRHDT and CDR2 FYEKMQ (reference sequence). The CDR3 extends over 13 amino acids. The germline V and J ends were trimmed by 5 bases and 2 bases, with 9 bases remaining between them. The CDR3 DNA follows: TGTGCCAGCAGCCCCCGCGGGAACTATGGCTACACCTTC. Its translation is CASSPRGNYGYTF.

The chain couples TRBV7-9 to TRBJ1-2; D is uncertain. Trimming stripped 0 bases from V and 8 bases from J, with 13 bases between. This CDR3 has 14 residues. Germline CDR1 SEHNR, CDR2 FQNEAQ (reference sequence). CDR3 DNA sequence: TGTGCCAGCAGCTTAGCAGGAGCGGGGTTGGGCTACACCTTC. Protein sequence: CASSLAGAGLGYTF.

This chain uses TRBV18 with TRBJ2-5, with 7 positions matching TRBD2. The germline gives CDR1 KGHSH, CDR2 LQKENI. The ends lost 3 bases at V and 9 bases at J; junction bases unmatched: 13. This CDR3 is 15 amino acids long. The CDR3 protein is CASSPPRTRGSPQYF. As DNA, the CDR3 is TGTGCCAGCTCACCGCCCCGAACGCGGGGGTCGCCCCAGTACTTC.

As for this clone: Germline is not matched at one junction end, which may reflect a read error. V is TRBV2 and J is TRBJ2-1, with 8 bases fitting TRBD2. Germline values: CDR1 SNHLY, CDR2 FYNNEI. This CDR3 contains 13 residues. The CDR3 sequence is CASSEAQAGGPLF. The CDR3 DNA reads as TGTGCCAGCAGTGAAGCGCAGGCGGGGGGTCCTCTCTTC.

This clone turned up a few times. V is TRBV2 and J is TRBJ2-2; D not resolved. The CDR3 is made up of 14 amino acids. The germline gives CDR1 SNHLY, CDR2 FYNNEI. V shed 5 bases and J shed 5 bases, with 12 bases lying between them. This CDR3 reads CASSQTTSTGELFF. CDR3 DNA: TGTGCCAGCAGTCAAACGACAAGTACCGGGGAGCTGTTTTTT.

J is TRBJ1-3 and V is TRBV19; D call uncertain. Germline values: CDR1 LNHDA, CDR2 SQIVND (reference sequence). Trimming pared 0 bases from V and 4 bases from J, leaving 10 bases between. The length of the CDR3 is 15 residues. CDR3 residues: CASSIESGSGNTIYF. CDR3 nucleotide sequence: TGTGCCAGTAGTATAGAGTCAGGTTCCGGAAACACCATATATTTT.

The V and J genes are TRBV20-1 and TRBJ1-6, with a tentative D call TRBD1 (6 bases). With 3 bases removed from V and 4 bases from J, the gap between germline ends came to 13 bases. CDR1 is DFQATT and CDR2 is SNEGSKA in the germline V gene (reference sequence). This CDR3 is 15 amino acids long. The CDR3 DNA reads as TGCAGTGCTAGTAGGGGGACGGGGTATAATTCACCCCTCCACTTT. The encoded protein is CSASRGTGYNSPLHF.

This clone was seen a handful of times. The rearrangement joins TRBV6-5 to TRBJ1-6; 10 bases line up with TRBD1. This CDR3 is 16 amino acids long. The J segment lost 14 bases and the V segment lost 4 bases, leaving 14 bases of the junction unmatched. Germline CDR1 is MNHEY and CDR2 is SVGAGI. This CDR3 reads CASSLGLGQGRPSLHF. CDR3 coding DNA: TGTGCCAGCAGTTTGGGCCTGGGACAGGGGCGTCCTTCCCTCCACTTT.

This chain joins TRBV10-3 and TRBJ1-5; 7 nucleotides match TRBD1. The CDR3 length is 13 residues. Germline V CDR1 and CDR2: ENHRY, SYGVKD. V was pared by 5 bases and J by 5 bases, with 3 bases of the junction left unmatched. CDR3 coding DNA: TGTGCCATCAGTACAGGGGACTATCAGCCCCAGCATTTT. This gives the protein CAISTGDYQPQHF.

This clone has only one observation. The chain joins TRBV5-4 to TRBJ2-5; tentatively, D is TRBD2 (6 bases). Trimming shortened V by 0 bases and J by 2 bases, and 11 bases separated the two germline ends. Germline CDR1 is SGHNT and CDR2 is YYREEE (reference sequence). The CDR3 has 15 amino acids. CDR3 amino acids: CASSLGRGGQETQYF. As DNA, the CDR3 is TGTGCCAGCAGCTTGGGTCGGGGAGGACAAGAGACCCAGTACTTC.

The chain is built from TRBV6-6 and TRBJ1-5; 7 bases map to TRBD1. The length of the CDR3 is 16 residues. Germline loops: CDR1 MNHNY, CDR2 SVGAGI (reference sequence). With V trimmed by 2 bases and J by 3 bases, 7 bases remained unmatched. The CDR3 protein is CASSYTAGGTNQPQHF. The DNA for the CDR3 is TGTGCCAGCAGTTACACGGCAGGGGGAACCAATCAGCCCCAGCATTTT.

This rearrangement joins TRBV7-9 to TRBJ1-4; no clear D gene. Germline CDR1 reads SEHNR; CDR2 reads FQNEAQ (reference sequence). Deletions cut 5 bases from V and 0 bases from J, with 7 bases between. The CDR3 has 14 amino acids. CDR3 DNA: TGTGCCAGCAGCCCTCGTGCAACTAATGAAAAACTGTTTTTT. Protein sequence: CASSPRATNEKLFF.

This clone came up once. This chain links TRBV6-1 with TRBJ1-1; D uncertain. The CDR3 is 14 amino acids. Trimming took 2 bases from V and 3 from J, leaving 10 bases between them. CDR1 MNHNS and CDR2 SASEGT come from the germline V gene. CDR3 region: CASSEFWGDTEAFF. The CDR3 DNA reads as TGTGCCAGCAGTGAATTCTGGGGAGACACTGAAGCTTTCTTT.

The V gene is TRBV6-5, the J gene TRBJ2-5; 10 bases line up with TRBD1. The CDR3 has 15 residues. CDR1 is MNHEY and CDR2 is SVGAGI in the germline V gene. V shed 10 bases and J 5 bases; nucleotides not matched to a gene: 13. CDR3 residues: CATTGTGDRGETQYF. CDR3 in DNA: TGTGCCACCACCGGGACAGGGGATCGAGGGGAGACCCAGTACTTC.

The genes are TRBV7-2 and TRBJ1-1; perhaps TRBD1 as D (5 bases). Deletions cut 1 base from V and 8 bases from J, with 14 bases between. The CDR3 totals 14 residues. Germline V gene data show CDR1 as SGHTA and CDR2 as FQGNSA. This chain's CDR3 is CASSLGGAGREAFF. CDR3 sequence (DNA): TGTGCCAGCAGCTTAGGAGGCGCAGGGAGGGAAGCTTTCTTT.

V gene TRBV2 combines with J gene TRBJ1-2; D is possibly TRBD1 (6 bases). The V gene lost 6 bases and the J gene lost 3 bases, with 14 bases spanning the gap. The CDR3 consists of 14 residues. The germline CDR1 and CDR2 sequences are SNHLY and FYNNEI. The CDR3 coding sequence is TGTGCCAGCAGCCCAGACAGGACCTACTATGGCTACACCTTC. It codes for CASSPDRTYYGYTF.

The V gene is TRBV5-5, the J gene TRBJ1-5; the match to TRBD1 covers 9 bases. V lost 4 bases and J lost 1; bases outside the gene matches: 12. The CDR3 loop spans 18 amino acids. Looked up from germline, CDR1 is SGHKS and CDR2 is YYEKEE (reference sequence). The DNA of the CDR3 is TGTGCCAGCAGCGTTGCCGGGACAGGGTATTTGAGCAATCAGCCCCAGCATTTT. It is translated as CASSVAGTGYLSNQPQHF.